The T cell receptor (beta chain) under discussion was sequenced for a study of blood T cell repertoires in COVID-19. At the level of the study: COVID-19 samples, acute and convalescent, were from the United States, Italy and Spain.

This clone came up a few times. Per the study methods: Amplification of reference gene primers provided the estimated nucleated cell counts. Using immunoSEQ multiplex PCR, the repertoire was profiled, and TCRdb retains in-frame clones only, with some absent. V and J calls and clone size are those listed in that table; D and trimming were worked out from the DNA. Found here are 350,000 or so clones, around 90% of them singletons; the top ten hold under 5%. Seattle cases were enrolled at active infection and followed longitudinally. With 3 bases clipped from V and 4 bases from J, the junction kept 13 bases outside the gene matches. Germline CDR1 and CDR2: LNHDA and SQIVND (reference sequence). There are 17 residues in the CDR3.

The V and J genes are TRBV19 and TRBJ1-2; TRBD1 matches 8 bases. The sequenced sample consisted of peripheral blood. This TCR came from a woman aged 55-69 years with COVID-19, enrolled during active disease. The CDR3 is CASSIAPDRGARYGYTF. The CDR3 bases are TGTGCCAGTAGTATCGCCCCCGACAGGGGAGCACGCTATGGCTACACCTTC.